This T cell receptor (beta chain) originates from a study of T cells in Graves' hyperthyroidism and ophthalmopathy. RNA transcripts yielded amplified TCR beta CDR3 regions. HTBI primers were the set used in a first-round RT-PCR of the TCR CDR3. TCRdb reanalysed the multiplex PCR reads using MiXCR and keeps one entry per CDR3 protein. The profile covers under 300,000 distinct CDR3 sequences, with 20% to 25% appearing a single time and 64% taken by the ten largest. The CDR3 length is 17 residues. Germline CDR1 reads MNHEY; CDR2 reads SMNVEV (reference sequence). Trimming took off 5 bases at V and 2 bases at J, with 22 bases between the two ends.

This sequence joins TRBV27 and TRBJ2-7, with D maybe TRBD1 (5 bases). Sequenced: blood. The receptor's source is a man aged 25-45 years with Graves' ophthalmopathy. The chain's CDR3 is CASSRVLGGKGPYEQYF. CDR3 in DNA: TGTGCCAGCAGTCGTGTCCTAGGCGGAAAGGGGCCCTACGAGCAGTACTTC.